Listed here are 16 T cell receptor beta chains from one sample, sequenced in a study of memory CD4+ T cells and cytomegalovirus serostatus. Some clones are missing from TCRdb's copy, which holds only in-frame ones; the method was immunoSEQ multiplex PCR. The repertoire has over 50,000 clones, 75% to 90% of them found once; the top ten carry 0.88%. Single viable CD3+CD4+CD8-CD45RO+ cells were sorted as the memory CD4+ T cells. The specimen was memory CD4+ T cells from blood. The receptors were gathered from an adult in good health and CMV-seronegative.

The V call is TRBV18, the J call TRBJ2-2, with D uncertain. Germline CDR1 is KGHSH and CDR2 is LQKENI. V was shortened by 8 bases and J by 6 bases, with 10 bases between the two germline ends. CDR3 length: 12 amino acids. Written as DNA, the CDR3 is TGTGCCAGCGGAAATTGGGCCGGGGAGCTGTTTTTT. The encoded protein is CASGNWAGELFF.

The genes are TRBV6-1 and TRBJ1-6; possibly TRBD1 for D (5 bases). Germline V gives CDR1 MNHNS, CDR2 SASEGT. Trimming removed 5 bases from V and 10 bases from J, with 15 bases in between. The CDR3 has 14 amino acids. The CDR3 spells CASSSDPWGSPLHF. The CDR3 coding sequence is TGTGCCAGCAGTTCGGACCCCTGGGGGTCACCCCTCCACTTT.

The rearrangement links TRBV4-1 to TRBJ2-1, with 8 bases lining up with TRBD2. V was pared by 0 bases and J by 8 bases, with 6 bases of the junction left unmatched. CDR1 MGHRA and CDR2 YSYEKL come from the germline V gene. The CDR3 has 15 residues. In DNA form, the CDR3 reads TGCGCCAGCAGCCAAGACCCGGGAGGGAGATATGAGCAGTTCTTC. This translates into CASSQDPGGRYEQFF.

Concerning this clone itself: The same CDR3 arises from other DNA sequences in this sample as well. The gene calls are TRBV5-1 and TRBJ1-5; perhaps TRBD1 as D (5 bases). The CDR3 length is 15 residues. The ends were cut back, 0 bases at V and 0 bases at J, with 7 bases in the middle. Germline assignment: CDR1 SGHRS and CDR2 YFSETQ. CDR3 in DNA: TGCGCCAGCAGCTTGGAGGGGAATAGCAATCAGCCCCAGCATTTT. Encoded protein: CASSLEGNSNQPQHF.

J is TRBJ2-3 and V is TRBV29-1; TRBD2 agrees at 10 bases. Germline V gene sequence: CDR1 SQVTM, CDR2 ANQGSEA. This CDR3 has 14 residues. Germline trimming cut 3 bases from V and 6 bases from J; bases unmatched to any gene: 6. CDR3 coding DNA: TGCAGCGTTGAGCTAGCGGGGGTATGGGATACGCAGTATTTT. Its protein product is CSVELAGVWDTQYF.

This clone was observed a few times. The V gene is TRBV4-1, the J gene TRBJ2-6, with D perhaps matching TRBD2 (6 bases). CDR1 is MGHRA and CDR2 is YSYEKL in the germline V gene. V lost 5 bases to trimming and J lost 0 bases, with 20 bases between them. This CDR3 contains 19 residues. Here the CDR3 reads CASSETRLAVLSGANVLTF. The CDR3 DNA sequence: TGCGCCAGCAGCGAAACCCGCTTAGCGGTTCTCTCTGGGGCCAACGTCCTGACTTTC.

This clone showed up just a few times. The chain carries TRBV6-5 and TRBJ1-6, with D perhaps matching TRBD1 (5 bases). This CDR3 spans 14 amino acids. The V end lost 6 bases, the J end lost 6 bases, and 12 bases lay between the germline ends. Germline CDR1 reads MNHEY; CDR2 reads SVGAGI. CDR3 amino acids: CASRGTGLNSPLHF. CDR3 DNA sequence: TGTGCCAGCAGAGGGACCGGTCTTAATTCACCCCTCCACTTT.

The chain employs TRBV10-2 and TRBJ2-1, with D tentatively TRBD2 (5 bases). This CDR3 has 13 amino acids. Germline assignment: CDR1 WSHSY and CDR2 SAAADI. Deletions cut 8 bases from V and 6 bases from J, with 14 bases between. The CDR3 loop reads CASRSGSLNEQFF. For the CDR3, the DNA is TGCGCCAGCCGTAGTGGGAGTCTCAATGAGCAGTTCTTC.

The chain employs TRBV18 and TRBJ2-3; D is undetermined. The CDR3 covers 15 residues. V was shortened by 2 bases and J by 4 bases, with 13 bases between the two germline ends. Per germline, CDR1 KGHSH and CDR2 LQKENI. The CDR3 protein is CASSPVGSSPDTQYF. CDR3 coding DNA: TGTGCCAGCTCACCAGTGGGCTCCTCCCCAGATACGCAGTATTTT.

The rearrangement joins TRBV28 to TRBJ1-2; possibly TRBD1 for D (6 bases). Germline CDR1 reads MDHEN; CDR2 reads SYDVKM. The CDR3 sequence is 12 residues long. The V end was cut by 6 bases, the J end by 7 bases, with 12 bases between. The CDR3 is CASSRGQFGYTF. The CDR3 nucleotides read TGTGCCAGCAGCCGTGGACAGTTTGGCTACACCTTC.

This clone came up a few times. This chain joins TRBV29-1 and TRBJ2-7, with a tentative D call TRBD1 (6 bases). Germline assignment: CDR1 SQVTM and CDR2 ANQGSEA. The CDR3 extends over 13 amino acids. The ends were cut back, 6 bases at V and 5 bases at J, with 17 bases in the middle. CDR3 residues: CSVQGIVIDEQYF. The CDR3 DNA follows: TGCAGCGTACAGGGCATCGTAATCGACGAGCAGTACTTC.

The CDR3 loop is CASSLRTGRSDTEAFF. CDR3 sequence (DNA): TGCGCCAGCAGCCTACGGACCGGGAGGTCGGACACTGAAGCTTTCTTT. The chain employs TRBV5-1 and TRBJ1-1; D not certain. Germline V CDR1 and CDR2: SGHRS, YFSETQ. The V end was cut by 4 bases, the J end by 3 bases, with 19 bases between. This CDR3 contains 16 residues.

Here the CDR3 reads CARSLDRRNQPQHF. CDR3 coding DNA: TGTGCCAGAAGCTTGGACAGGCGCAATCAGCCCCAGCATTTT. The chain is built from TRBV5-3 and TRBJ1-5, with D tentatively TRBD1 (5 bases). TRBV5-3 is known as an ORF, though its function is uncertain. The ends were cut back, 0 bases at V and 2 bases at J, with 6 bases in the middle. This CDR3 spans 14 amino acids.

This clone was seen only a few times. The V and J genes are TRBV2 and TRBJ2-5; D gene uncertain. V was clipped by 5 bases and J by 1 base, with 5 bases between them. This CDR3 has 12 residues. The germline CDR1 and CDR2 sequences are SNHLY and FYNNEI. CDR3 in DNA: TGTGCCAGCAGTCAGAGCCAAGAGACCCAGTACTTC. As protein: CASSQSQETQYF.

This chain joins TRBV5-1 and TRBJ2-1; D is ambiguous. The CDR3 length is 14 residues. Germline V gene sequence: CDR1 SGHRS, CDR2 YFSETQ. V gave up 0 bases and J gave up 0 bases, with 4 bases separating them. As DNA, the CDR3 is TGCGCCAGCAGCTTGGGTGACTCCTACAATGAGCAGTTCTTC. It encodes CASSLGDSYNEQFF.

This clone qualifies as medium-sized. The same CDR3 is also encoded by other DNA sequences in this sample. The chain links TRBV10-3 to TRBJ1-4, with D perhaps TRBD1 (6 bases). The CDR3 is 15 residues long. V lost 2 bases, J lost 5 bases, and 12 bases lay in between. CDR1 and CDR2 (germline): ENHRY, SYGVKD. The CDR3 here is CAISERGQTNEKLFF. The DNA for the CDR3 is TGTGCCATCAGTGAGCGTGGACAGACGAATGAAAAACTGTTTTTT.